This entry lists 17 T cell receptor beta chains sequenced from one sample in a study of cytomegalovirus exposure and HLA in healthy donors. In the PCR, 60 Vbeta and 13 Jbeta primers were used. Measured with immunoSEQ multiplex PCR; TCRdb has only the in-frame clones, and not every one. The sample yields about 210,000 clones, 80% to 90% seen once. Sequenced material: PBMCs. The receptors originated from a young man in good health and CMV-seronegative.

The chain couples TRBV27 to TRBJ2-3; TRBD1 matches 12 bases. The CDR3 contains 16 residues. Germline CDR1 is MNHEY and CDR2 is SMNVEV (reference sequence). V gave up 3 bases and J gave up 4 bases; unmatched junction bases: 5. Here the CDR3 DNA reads TGTGCCAGCAGTTTCGTGGGACAGGGGGCCGCAGATACGCAGTATTTT. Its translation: CASSFVGQGAADTQYF.

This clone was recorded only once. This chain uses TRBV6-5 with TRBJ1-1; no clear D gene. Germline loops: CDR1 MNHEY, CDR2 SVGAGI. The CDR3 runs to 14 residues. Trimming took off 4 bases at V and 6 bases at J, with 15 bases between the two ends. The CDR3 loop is CASSSRGRVSEAFF. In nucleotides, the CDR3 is TGTGCCAGCAGTTCGCGAGGGAGGGTTTCTGAAGCTTTCTTT.

CDR3: CSLRGPPANEQFF. The CDR3 DNA follows: TGTTCCTTGCGTGGGCCACCGGCCAATGAGCAGTTCTTC. This chain joins TRBV7-9 and TRBJ2-1; D not resolved. The CDR3 runs 13 residues. Germline lookup yields CDR1 SEHNR and CDR2 FQNEAQ (reference sequence).

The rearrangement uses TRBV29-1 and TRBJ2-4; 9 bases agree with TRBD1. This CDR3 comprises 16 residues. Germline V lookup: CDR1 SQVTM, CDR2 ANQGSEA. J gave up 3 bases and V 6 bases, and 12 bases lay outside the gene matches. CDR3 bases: TGCAGCGTGGGACAGGGCCCTTTGTTAGGCAAAAACATTCAGTACTTC. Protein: CSVGQGPLLGKNIQYF.

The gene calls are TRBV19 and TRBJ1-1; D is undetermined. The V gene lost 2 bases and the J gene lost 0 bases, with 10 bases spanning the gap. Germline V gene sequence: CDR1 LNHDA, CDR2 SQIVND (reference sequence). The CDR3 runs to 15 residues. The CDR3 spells CASSISGSLNTEAFF. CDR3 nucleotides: TGTGCCAGTAGTATATCAGGATCCCTGAACACTGAAGCTTTCTTT.

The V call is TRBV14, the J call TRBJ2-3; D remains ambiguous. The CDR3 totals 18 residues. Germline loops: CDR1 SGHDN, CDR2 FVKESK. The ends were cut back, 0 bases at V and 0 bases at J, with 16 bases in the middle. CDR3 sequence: CASSQDISFYTSTDTQYF. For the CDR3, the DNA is TGTGCCAGCAGCCAAGATATTAGCTTCTATACAAGCACAGATACGCAGTATTTT.

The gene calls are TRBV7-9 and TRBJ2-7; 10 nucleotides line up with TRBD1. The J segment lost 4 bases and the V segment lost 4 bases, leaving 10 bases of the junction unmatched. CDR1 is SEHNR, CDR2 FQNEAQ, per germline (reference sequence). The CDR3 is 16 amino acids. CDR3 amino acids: CASSSPTGTGAYEQYF. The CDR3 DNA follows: TGTGCCAGCAGCTCACCTACCGGGACAGGGGCTTACGAGCAGTACTTC.

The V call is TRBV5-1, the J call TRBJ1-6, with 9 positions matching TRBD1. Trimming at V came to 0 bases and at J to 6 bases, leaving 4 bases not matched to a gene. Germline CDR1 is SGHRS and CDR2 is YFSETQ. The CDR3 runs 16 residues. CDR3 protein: CASSLGQGGSNSPLHF. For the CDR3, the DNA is TGCGCCAGCAGCTTGGGACAGGGGGGTTCTAATTCACCCCTCCACTTT.

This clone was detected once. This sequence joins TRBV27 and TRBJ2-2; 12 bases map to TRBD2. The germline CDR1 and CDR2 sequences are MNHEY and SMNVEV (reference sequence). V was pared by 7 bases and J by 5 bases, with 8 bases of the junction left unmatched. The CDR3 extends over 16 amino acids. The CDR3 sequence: CASIPTSGGDTGELFF. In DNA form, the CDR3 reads TGTGCCAGCATCCCGACTAGCGGGGGCGATACCGGGGAGCTGTTTTTT.

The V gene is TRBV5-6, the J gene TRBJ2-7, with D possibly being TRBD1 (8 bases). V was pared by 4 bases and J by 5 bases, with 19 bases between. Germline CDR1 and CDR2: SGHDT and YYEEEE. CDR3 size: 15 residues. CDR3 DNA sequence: TGTGCCAGCAGCACCCACAGGGGGGGTCGGGACGAGCAGTACTTC. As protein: CASSTHRGGRDEQYF.

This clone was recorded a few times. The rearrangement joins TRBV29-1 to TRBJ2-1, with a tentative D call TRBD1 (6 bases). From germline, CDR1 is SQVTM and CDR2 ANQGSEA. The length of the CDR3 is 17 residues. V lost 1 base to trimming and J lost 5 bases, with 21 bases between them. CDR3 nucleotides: TGCAGCGTTGAAGTCAATACTCCGGGACACCTGAACAATGAGCAGTTCTTC. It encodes CSVEVNTPGHLNNEQFF.

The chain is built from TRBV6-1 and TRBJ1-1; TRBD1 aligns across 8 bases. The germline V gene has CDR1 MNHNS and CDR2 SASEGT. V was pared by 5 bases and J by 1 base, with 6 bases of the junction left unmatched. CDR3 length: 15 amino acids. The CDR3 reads CASSQDRAQNTEAFF. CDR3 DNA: TGTGCCAGCAGTCAGGACAGGGCTCAGAACACTGAAGCTTTCTTT.

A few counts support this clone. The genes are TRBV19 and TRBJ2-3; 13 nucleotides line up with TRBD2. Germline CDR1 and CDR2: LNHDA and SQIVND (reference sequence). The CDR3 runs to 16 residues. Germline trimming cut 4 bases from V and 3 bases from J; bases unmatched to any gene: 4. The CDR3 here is CASSRLAGGNTDTQYF. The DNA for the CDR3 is TGTGCCAGTAGTAGACTAGCGGGGGGTAATACAGATACGCAGTATTTT. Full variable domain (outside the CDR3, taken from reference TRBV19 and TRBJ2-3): DGGITQSPKYLFRKEGQNVTLSCEQNLNHDAMYWYRQDPGQGLRLIYYSQIVNDFQKGDIAEGYSVSREKKESFPLTVTSAQKNPTAFYLCASSRLAGGNTDTQYFGPGTRLTVL.

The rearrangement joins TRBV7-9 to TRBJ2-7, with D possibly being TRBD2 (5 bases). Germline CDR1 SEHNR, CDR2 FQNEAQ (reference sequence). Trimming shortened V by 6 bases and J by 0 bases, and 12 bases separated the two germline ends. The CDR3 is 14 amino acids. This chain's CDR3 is CASRSQGLSYEQYF. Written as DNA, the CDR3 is TGTGCCAGCAGATCCCAAGGACTCTCCTACGAGCAGTACTTC. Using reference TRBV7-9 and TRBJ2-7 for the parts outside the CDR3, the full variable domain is DTGVSQNPRHKITKRGQNVTFRCDPISEHNRLYWYRQTLGQGPEFLTYFQNEAQLEKSRLLSDRFSAERPKGSFSTLEIQRTEQGDSAMYLCASRSQGLSYEQYFGPGTRLTVT.

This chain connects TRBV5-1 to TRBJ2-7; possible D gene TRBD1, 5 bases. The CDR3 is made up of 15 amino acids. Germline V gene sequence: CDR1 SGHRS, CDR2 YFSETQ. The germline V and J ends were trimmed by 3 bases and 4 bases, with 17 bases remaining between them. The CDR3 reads CASSSDISPGYEQYF. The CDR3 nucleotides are TGCGCCAGCAGCTCGGACATCTCCCCAGGTTACGAGCAGTACTTC.

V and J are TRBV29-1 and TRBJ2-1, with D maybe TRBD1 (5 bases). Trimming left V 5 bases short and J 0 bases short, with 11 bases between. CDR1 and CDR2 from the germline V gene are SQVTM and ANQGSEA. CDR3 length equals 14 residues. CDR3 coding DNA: TGCAGCGTTCCCACAGGAGTCTCCTACAATGAGCAGTTCTTC. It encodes CSVPTGVSYNEQFF.

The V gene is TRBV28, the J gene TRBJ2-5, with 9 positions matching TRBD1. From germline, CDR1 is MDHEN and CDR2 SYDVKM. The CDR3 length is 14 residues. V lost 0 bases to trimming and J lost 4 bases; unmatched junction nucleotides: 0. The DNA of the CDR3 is TGTGCCAGCAGTTTATGGGACAGGGGAGAGACCCAGTACTTC. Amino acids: CASSLWDRGETQYF. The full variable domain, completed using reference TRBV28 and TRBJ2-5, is DVKVTQSSRYLVKRTGEKVFLECVQDMDHENMFWYRQDPGLGLRLIYFSYDVKMKEKGDIPEGYSVSREKKERFSLILESASTNQTSMYLCASSLWDRGETQYFGPGTRLLVL.